This T cell receptor beta chain is drawn from a study of T cells expressing NK-cell markers. Study-level information: HCMV seropositivity marked seven of the eight sequenced donors; one was seronegative.

Turning to this clonotype: No antigen is known for it.

The study, taken as a whole, reports: Among several donors, these clonotypes also ranked first in the CD3+CD56-NKG2C+ fraction.

As the method of synthesis, 5'RACE template switching with UMIs yielded TCR beta cDNA. TCRdb reanalyzed the 5' RACE reads and collapses them to one entry per CDR3 protein, without DNA. Its table records 250,000 to 300,000 distinct CDR3 sequences. Germline loops: CDR1 MNHEY, CDR2 SVGEGT. The CDR3 is 14 amino acids. Sequencing used blood T cells: a sorted CD56 or NKG2C T cell subset, CD4+ or CD8+ T cells, or bulk PBMC T cells (not recorded which). The receptor's source is a woman between 18 and 69 years old in good health. This chain joins TRBV6-2 or TRBV6-3 and TRBJ1-2; without DNA, the TCRdb call of TRBD1 cannot be checked. CDR3 protein: CASSRDSRNYGYTF.